The 8 T cell receptor beta chains in this list originate from one sample, sequenced in a study of blood T cell repertoires in COVID-19. Clones were read by immunoSEQ multiplex PCR, and TCRdb kept only the in-frame ones, dropping some. The sample includes roughly 160,000 clones, around 84% of them seen just once. The sample comprised peripheral blood. The receptors derive from a woman aged 50 to 65 with COVID-19, enrolled during active disease.

The chain combines TRBV4-1 with TRBJ2-1, with D possibly being TRBD1 (6 bases). V was pared by 1 base and J by 5 bases, with 18 bases between. The CDR3 has 17 residues. Germline lookup yields CDR1 MGHRA and CDR2 YSYEKL. The CDR3 here is CASSQGVLLQGHNEQFF. CDR3 DNA sequence: TGCGCCAGCAGCCAAGGGGTATTACTACAGGGTCACAATGAGCAGTTCTTC.

The chain couples TRBV27 to TRBJ2-1; TRBD2 matches at 16 bases. The CDR3 extends over 17 amino acids. From germline, CDR1 is MNHEY and CDR2 SMNVEV (reference sequence). The ends lost 5 bases at V and 4 bases at J; junction bases unmatched: 5. The CDR3 DNA sequence: TGTGCCAGCAGTCTCCAGGGACTAGCGGGGGGGTACAATGAGCAGTTCTTC. It specifies CASSLQGLAGGYNEQFF.

The J gene is TRBJ1-4, the V gene TRBV30, with D tentatively TRBD1 (6 bases). Trimming pared 4 bases from V and 5 bases from J, leaving 14 bases between. The length of the CDR3 is 14 residues. Germline assignment: CDR1 GTSNPN and CDR2 SVGIG (reference sequence). The CDR3 region has the DNA TGTGCCTGGAACACAGGGATGGGGAATGAAAAACTGTTTTTT. This translates into CAWNTGMGNEKLFF. Full variable domain (missing parts from reference TRBV30 and TRBJ1-4): SQTIHQWPATLVQPVGSPLSLECTVEGTSNPNLYWYRQAAGRGLQLLFYSVGIGQISSEVPQNLSASRPQDRQFILSSKKLLLSDSGFYLCAWNTGMGNEKLFFGSGTQLSVL.

V gene TRBV6-6 combines with J gene TRBJ2-3; D is possibly TRBD2 (5 bases). This CDR3 spans 16 amino acids. Trimming shortened V by 6 bases and J by 0 bases, and 16 bases separated the two germline ends. Germline V CDR1 and CDR2: MNHNY, SVGAGI (reference sequence). The CDR3 bases are TGTGCCAGCAGCCCCAGTCGAGGGCTGAGCACAGATACGCAGTATTTT. Translated: CASSPSRGLSTDTQYF.

The rearrangement joins TRBV19 to TRBJ1-2, with 9 bases aligning to TRBD1. The junction had 13 bases not matched to a gene; V was cut back by 9 bases and J by 8 bases. Germline V CDR1 and CDR2: LNHDA, SQIVND (reference sequence). The CDR3 spans 14 residues. CDR3 amino acids: CASLMITGGRGYTF. The CDR3 region has the DNA TGTGCCAGCCTAATGATAACAGGGGGCCGGGGCTACACCTTC.

The chain links TRBV5-1 to TRBJ1-1; perhaps TRBD1 as D (5 bases). V lost 4 bases to trimming and J lost 1 base, with 11 bases between them. The CDR3 loop spans 14 amino acids. The germline V gene encodes CDR1 SGHRS and CDR2 YFSETQ. CDR3 bases: TGCGCCAGCAGCCCACGGACATCGAACACTGAAGCTTTCTTT. Amino acids: CASSPRTSNTEAFF. Full variable domain (outside the CDR3, taken from reference TRBV5-1 and TRBJ1-1): KAGVTQTPRYLIKTRGQQVTLSCSPISGHRSVSWYQQTPGQGLQFLFEYFSETQRNKGNFPGRFSGRQFSNSRSEMNVSTLELGDSALYLCASSPRTSNTEAFFGQGTRLTVV.

The rearrangement links TRBV30 to TRBJ1-1; no definite D call. The germline CDR1 and CDR2 sequences are GTSNPN and SVGIG (reference sequence). The germline V and J ends were trimmed by 3 bases and 5 bases, with 10 bases remaining between them. The CDR3 runs 12 residues. CDR3 coding DNA: TGTGCCTGGAGGCGGGCTGGGACTGAAGCTTTCTTT. Amino acid sequence: CAWRRAGTEAFF. Combining the CDR3 with reference TRBV30 and TRBJ1-1 gives the whole variable domain SQTIHQWPATLVQPVGSPLSLECTVEGTSNPNLYWYRQAAGRGLQLLFYSVGIGQISSEVPQNLSASRPQDRQFILSSKKLLLSDSGFYLCAWRRAGTEAFFGQGTRLTVV.

CDR3 loop: CATLFGLTGVGANVLTF. CDR3 DNA: TGTGCCACCCTTTTTGGGTTAACAGGGGTTGGGGCCAACGTCCTGACTTTC. This chain uses TRBV2 with TRBJ2-6; 7 bases fit TRBD1. With 10 bases clipped from V and 3 bases from J, the junction kept 15 bases outside the gene matches. CDR1 is SNHLY, CDR2 FYNNEI, per germline. There are 17 residues in the CDR3.